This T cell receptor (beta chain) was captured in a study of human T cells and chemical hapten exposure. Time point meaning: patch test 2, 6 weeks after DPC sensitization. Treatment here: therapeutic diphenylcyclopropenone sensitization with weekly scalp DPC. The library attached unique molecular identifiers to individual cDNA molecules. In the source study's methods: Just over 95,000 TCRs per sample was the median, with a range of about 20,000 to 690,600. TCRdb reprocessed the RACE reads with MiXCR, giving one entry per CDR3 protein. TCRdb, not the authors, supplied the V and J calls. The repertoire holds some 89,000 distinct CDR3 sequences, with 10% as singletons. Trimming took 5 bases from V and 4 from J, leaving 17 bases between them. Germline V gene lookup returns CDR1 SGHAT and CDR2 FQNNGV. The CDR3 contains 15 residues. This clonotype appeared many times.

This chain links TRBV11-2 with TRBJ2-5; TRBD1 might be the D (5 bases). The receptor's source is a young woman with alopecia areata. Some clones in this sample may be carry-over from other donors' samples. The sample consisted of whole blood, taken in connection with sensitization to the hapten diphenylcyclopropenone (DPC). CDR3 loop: CASSPLGQYAETQYF. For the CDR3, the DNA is TGTGCCAGCAGCCCCCTGGGGCAGTACGCAGAGACCCAGTACTTC.